This record concerns one TCR beta chain sequence. The target antigen is unknown. Autologous stem cell transplantation was followed by relapse in every patient, and brentuximab vedotin exposure varied. It was by magnetic negative selection that CD4+ T cells were purified from thawed PBMCs. The protocol was immunoSEQ multiplex PCR, while the TCRdb copy is restricted to in-frame clones and leaves out a portion. The repertoire holds approximately 9,500 clones, with about 79% as singletons. These data come from a study of PD-1 blockade in classical Hodgkin lymphoma. CDR1 is SEHNR, CDR2 FQNEAQ, per germline (reference sequence). This CDR3 comprises 17 residues. V shed 1 base and J 0 bases; nucleotides not matched to a gene: 3. Study-level findings and limits: Complete responders had baseline diversity similar to newly diagnosed patients. Relative to healthy donors, newly diagnosed patients reportedly had lower baseline TCR diversity, which was reported as lower still in relapsed/refractory patients.

V usage is TRBV7-9 and J usage is TRBJ2-1, with 10 bases lining up with TRBD2. Sequenced material: CD4+ T cells from blood, taken at baseline. This receptor was identified in a human donor with classical Hodgkin lymphoma. CDR3 region: CASSLGGLADSYNEQFF. The CDR3 DNA reads as TGTGCCAGCAGCTTAGGCGGACTAGCGGACTCCTACAATGAGCAGTTCTTC.